Following are 4 T cell receptor beta chains from one sample sequenced in a study of blood T cell repertoires in COVID-19 (TCRdb year 2020). Library preparation was by the immunoSEQ multiplex PCR assay. TCRdb obtained this table from immuneACCESS and retained in-frame rearrangements with V and J assigned. These tables miss some clones; where compared with another copy, unresolved V genes account for less than half of the shortfall, and the remainder is unexplained. Within this sample are 45,000 to 65,000 clones, with 80% to 90% of them counted one time only. The ten largest clones take up about an eighth of the sample. The sequenced sample was peripheral blood. Every receptor here comes from a woman of 80 years or more with acute or convalescent COVID-19.

This chain uses TRBV19 with TRBJ2-1; 8 bases are a match to TRBD2. The CDR3 spans 13 residues. Germline V CDR1 and CDR2: LNHDA, SQIVND (reference sequence). J gave up 9 bases and V 10 bases, and 11 bases lay outside the gene matches. CDR3 sequence: CATAAGARGEQFF. The CDR3, as DNA: TGTGCCACCGCAGCGGGGGCCAGGGGTGAGCAGTTCTTC.

The chain joins TRBV7-9 to TRBJ1-2; D is unclear. CDR3 length equals 13 residues. The germline V gene has CDR1 SEHNR and CDR2 FQNEAQ (reference sequence). Trimming left V 5 bases short and J 3 bases short, with 10 bases between. The CDR3 DNA is TGTGCCAGCAGCCCGCTCGCGTACTATGGCTACACCTTC. Translation gives CASSPLAYYGYTF. Full variable domain (remainder filled in from reference TRBV7-9 and TRBJ1-2): DTGVSQNPRHKITKRGQNVTFRCDPISEHNRLYWYRQTLGQGPEFLTYFQNEAQLEKSRLLSDRFSAERPKGSFSTLEIQRTEQGDSAMYLCASSPLAYYGYTFGSGTRLTVV.

The V call is TRBV11-3, the J call TRBJ2-1, with a possible D match to TRBD1 (6 bases). Germline V gene sequence: CDR1 SGHNT, CDR2 YENEEA. V was trimmed by 2 bases and J by 0 bases, leaving 11 bases between them. The CDR3 contains 16 residues. CDR3 bases: TGTGCCAGCAGCTTATGGCAGGGGAGCTCCTACAATGAGCAGTTCTTC. It encodes CASSLWQGSSYNEQFF.

The V call is TRBV19, the J call TRBJ1-5; D is possibly TRBD1 (6 bases). Trimming removed 10 bases from V and 6 bases from J, with 22 bases in between. The CDR3 is 15 residues long. CDR1 is LNHDA and CDR2 is SQIVND in the germline V gene (reference sequence). The CDR3 loop is CATSSLDSGIQPQHF. In DNA form, the CDR3 reads TGTGCCACCTCGTCCTTGGACAGCGGTATTCAGCCCCAGCATTTT.